This TCR beta chain appears in the sequencing data of a study of technical replicates of blood from a handful of donors. The junction had 6 bases not matched to a gene; V was cut back by 2 bases and J by 0 bases. This CDR3 spans 17 amino acids. Looked up from germline, CDR1 is MGHDK and CDR2 is SYGVNS. The table came from immunoSEQ multiplex PCR; TCRdb's copy has only in-frame clones and leaves some out. The sample comprises about 58,000 clones, roughly nine tenths of which are singletons, and approximately 3.9% rests with the top ten. The J gene is TRBJ1-3, the V gene TRBV25-1; 8 bases line up with TRBD1. The source material was PBMCs. The origin of this receptor is a human donor in good health. Some clones in this sample may be carry-over from other donors' samples. The CDR3 loop reads CASSEPPGTGSGNTIYF. CDR3 nucleotide sequence: TGTGCCAGCAGTGAACCACCCGGGACAGGCTCTGGAAACACCATATATTTT.